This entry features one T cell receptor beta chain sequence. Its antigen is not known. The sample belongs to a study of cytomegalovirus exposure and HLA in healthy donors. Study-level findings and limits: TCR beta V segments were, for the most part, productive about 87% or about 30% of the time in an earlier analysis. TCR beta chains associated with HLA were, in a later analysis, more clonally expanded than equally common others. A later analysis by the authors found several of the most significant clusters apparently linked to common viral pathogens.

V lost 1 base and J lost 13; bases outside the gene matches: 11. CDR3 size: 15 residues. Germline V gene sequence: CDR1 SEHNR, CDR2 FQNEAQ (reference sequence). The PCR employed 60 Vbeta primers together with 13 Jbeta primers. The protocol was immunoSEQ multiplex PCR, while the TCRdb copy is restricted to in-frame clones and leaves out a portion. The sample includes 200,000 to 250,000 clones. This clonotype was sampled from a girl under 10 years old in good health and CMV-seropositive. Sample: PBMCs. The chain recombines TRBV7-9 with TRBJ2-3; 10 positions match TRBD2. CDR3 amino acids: CASSLERTSGTWEYF. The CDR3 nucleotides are TGTGCCAGCAGCTTAGAGAGGACTAGCGGCACATGGGAGTATTTT. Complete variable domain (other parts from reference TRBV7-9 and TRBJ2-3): DTGVSQNPRHKITKRGQNVTFRCDPISEHNRLYWYRQTLGQGPEFLTYFQNEAQLEKSRLLSDRFSAERPKGSFSTLEIQRTEQGDSAMYLCASSLERTSGTWEYFGPGTRLTVL.